This T cell receptor beta chain emerged from a study of T cell responses to AZD1222 COVID-19 vaccine. The study's findings and limits: The study identified only five or six AZD1222 recipients as seropositive at baseline. Researchers took repertoire samples only after the peak T cell response had come. Spike was spanned by vaccine-associated CD4 TCRs, with dominance at 160-218 and 743-854.

The method was immunoSEQ multiplex PCR; TCRdb's version includes in-frame clones alone and lacks a portion of them. Of 150,000 to 200,000 clones listed, 80% to 90% were seen once; the top ten hold 3.5% to 5.5%. Per germline, CDR1 SGHDT and CDR2 YYEEEE. CDR3 length: 12 amino acids. V lost 0 bases to trimming and J lost 4 bases, with 3 bases between them. With respect to this clone: What it recognizes is unknown. This same CDR3 is encoded by further DNA sequences in the sample.

The genes are TRBV5-6 and TRBJ2-3; unclear D gene. The receptor comes from an adult who received the MenACWY meningococcal vaccine as a control. The sample was peripheral blood, taken 28 days after the second dose of the MenACWY control vaccine. Here the CDR3 DNA reads TGTGCCAGCAGCTTGGGGGCAGATACGCAGTATTTT. Translating gives CASSLGADTQYF.